This T cell receptor beta chain came from a study of blood T cell repertoires in COVID-19. Libraries were prepared by immunoSEQ multiplex PCR; TCRdb keeps only in-frame clonotypes and omits some of them. The table has 250,000 or so clones, roughly nine tenths seen once. Trimming removed 0 bases from V and 4 bases from J; junction bases left unmatched: 3. This CDR3 has 15 amino acids. From germline, CDR1 is KGHSH and CDR2 LQKENI. The chain recombines TRBV18 with TRBJ2-5; TRBD1 agrees at 9 bases. This receptor was taken from a man in his forties with active or convalescent COVID-19. Sequencing used peripheral blood. The CDR3 DNA reads TGTGCCAGCTCACCACCGGGACAGGGAGGAGAGACCCAGTACTTC. This gives the protein CASSPPGQGGETQYF.